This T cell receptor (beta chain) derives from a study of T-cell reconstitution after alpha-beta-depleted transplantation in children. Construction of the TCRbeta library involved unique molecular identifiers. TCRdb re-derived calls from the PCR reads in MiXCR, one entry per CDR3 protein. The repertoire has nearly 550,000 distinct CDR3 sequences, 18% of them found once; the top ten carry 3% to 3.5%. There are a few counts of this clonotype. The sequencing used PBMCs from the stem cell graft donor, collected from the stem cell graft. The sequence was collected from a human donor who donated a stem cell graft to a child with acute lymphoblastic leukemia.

The CDR3 coding sequence is TGTGCCAGCAGTCCCCGTAACGTACAGGCAGCTGAAGCTTTCTTT. Translation: CASSPRNVQAAEAFF. The chain recombines TRBV12-3 or TRBV12-4 with TRBJ1-1, with D tentatively TRBD1 (5 bases). The length of the CDR3 is 15 residues. Trimming removed 5 bases from V and 6 bases from J, with 19 bases in between.